This T cell receptor (beta chain) was obtained from a study of CD8+CD57+ T cells in acquired aplastic anemia. Across the whole study: Sorted CD4+ plus CD8+ cells gave DNA averaging around 3.2 ug. Study-level results: In common between the patients and the controls were approximately 28 CD8+ CDR3 sequences.

CDR1 and CDR2 (germline): SGHNT, YENEEA. Losses at the gene ends were 5 bases for V and 0 bases for J; bases not matched to a gene: 7. This CDR3 region has 16 residues. There are many counts of this clonotype. As yet, its antigen is unknown. Sequencing was done on patients that had shown CD8+CD57+ cell expansion by flow cytometry. Severe acquired aplastic anemia affected all patients. Patients were treatment-naive when blood was sampled. For CDR3 and TCR beta VDJ profiling, genomic DNA was the template used. TCRdb reanalysed the reads using MiXCR and keeps one entry per CDR3 protein. Of 180,000 or so distinct CDR3 sequences in the sample, 48% were seen once.

Sequenced sample: sorted CD4+, CD8+, or CD8+CD57+ T cells (not recorded which) from PBMCs. The J gene is TRBJ2-1, the V gene TRBV11-3, with 7 bases that match TRBD2. The sequence came from a human donor with aplastic anemia. CDR3 DNA sequence: TGTGCCAGCAGCCGGGGACTACTCAGCTCCTACAATGAGCAGTTCTTC. Amino acids: CASSRGLLSSYNEQFF.